Shown below are 7 T cell receptor beta chains from a single sample sequenced in a study of blood T cells in healthy people across ages. A sample-barcoded 5' primer and a J-beta primer mix were used in a second PCR of about 7 to 12 cycles. One entry per CDR3 protein, called by TCRdb with MiXCR from the 5' RACE reads. The profile shows around 790,000 distinct CDR3 sequences, under 45% of them singletons. The sequenced material came from blood. These TCRs come from a man in his sixties in good health.

This chain uses TRBV4-1 with TRBJ2-1; 8 bases match TRBD2. Germline V CDR1 and CDR2: MGHRA, YSYEKL. J lost 6 bases, V lost 4 bases, and 17 bases had no gene match. This CDR3 is built from 18 residues. CDR3 sequence: CASSPGPFSPSGGNEQFF. The DNA of the CDR3 is TGCGCCAGCAGCCCCGGACCATTTAGCCCAAGCGGGGGCAATGAGCAGTTCTTC.

V gene TRBV12-3 or TRBV12-4 combines with J gene TRBJ2-7; TRBD1 matches 8 bases. V was clipped by 6 bases and J by 9 bases; unmatched bases: 13. This CDR3 is built from 14 residues. The CDR3 is CASSGSRGLYRQYF. The DNA for the CDR3 is TGTGCCAGCAGCGGGAGCAGGGGGCTCTACAGGCAGTACTTC.

V usage is TRBV6-2 or TRBV6-3 and J usage is TRBJ2-2; D not certain. The CDR3 is 12 residues long. Trimming left V 4 bases short and J 8 bases short, with 8 bases between. Looked up from germline, CDR1 is MNHEY and CDR2 is SVGEGT. The CDR3 DNA reads TGTGCCAGCAGTTCAACAGCGGGGGAGCTGTTTTTT. Protein product: CASSSTAGELFF.

This clonotype has more than one count but fewer than ten. The CDR3 DNA reads TGCAGCGTTGAAGGCCGGACTAGTGGTACAGATACGCAGTATTTT. It encodes CSVEGRTSGTDTQYF. The rearrangement uses TRBV29-1 and TRBJ2-3, with 7 bases identical to TRBD2. Germline CDR1 and CDR2: SQVTM and ANQGSEA. V shed 1 base and J 3 bases; nucleotides not matched to a gene: 7. This CDR3 contains 15 residues.

J is TRBJ2-1 and V is TRBV20-1, with D possibly called TRBD1 or TRBD2 (5 bases each). This CDR3 has 19 residues. Trimming pared 6 bases from V and 0 bases from J, leaving 27 bases between. In germline, CDR1 is DFQATT, CDR2 SNEGSKA (reference sequence). The CDR3 region is CSATPPQSRGTSSYNEQFF. The DNA for the CDR3 is TGCAGTGCGACGCCCCCCCAAAGCCGGGGCACAAGCTCCTACAATGAGCAGTTCTTC.

The rearrangement joins TRBV5-1 to TRBJ2-6; 7 bases are shared with TRBD2. Germline V gives CDR1 SGHRS, CDR2 YFSETQ. The V segment lost 7 bases and the J segment 0 bases; nucleotides outside the gene matches: 13. The CDR3 consists of 18 residues. The CDR3 here is CASRSPTSARSGANVLTF. In nucleotides, the CDR3 is TGCGCCAGCCGCAGCCCAACTAGCGCCCGCTCTGGGGCCAACGTCCTGACTTTC. Full variable domain (missing parts from reference TRBV5-1 and TRBJ2-6): KAGVTQTPRYLIKTRGQQVTLSCSPISGHRSVSWYQQTPGQGLQFLFEYFSETQRNKGNFPGRFSGRQFSNSRSEMNVSTLELGDSALYLCASRSPTSARSGANVLTFGAGSRLTVL.

The chain links TRBV6-6 to TRBJ1-2, with D perhaps TRBD1 (6 bases). The CDR3 is 15 amino acids. Germline V lookup: CDR1 MNHNY, CDR2 SVGAGI (reference sequence). Trimming took off 6 bases at V and 3 bases at J, with 17 bases between the two ends. The CDR3, as DNA: TGTGCCAGCAGCCGACCACAGGGTGGAGACTATGGCTACACCTTC. As protein: CASSRPQGGDYGYTF.